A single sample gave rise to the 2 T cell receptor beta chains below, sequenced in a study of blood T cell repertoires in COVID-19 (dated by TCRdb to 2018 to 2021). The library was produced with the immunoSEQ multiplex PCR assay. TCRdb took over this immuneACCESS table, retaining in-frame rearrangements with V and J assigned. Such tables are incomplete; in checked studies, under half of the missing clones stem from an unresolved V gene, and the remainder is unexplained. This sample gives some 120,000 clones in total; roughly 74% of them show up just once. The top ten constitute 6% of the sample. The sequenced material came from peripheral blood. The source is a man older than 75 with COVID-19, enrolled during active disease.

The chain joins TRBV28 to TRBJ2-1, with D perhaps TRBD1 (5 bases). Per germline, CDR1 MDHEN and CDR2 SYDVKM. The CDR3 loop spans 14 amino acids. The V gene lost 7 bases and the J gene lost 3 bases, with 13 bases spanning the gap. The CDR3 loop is CASISGLSYNEQFF. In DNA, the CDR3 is TGTGCCAGCATCTCAGGGTTGAGCTACAATGAGCAGTTCTTC.

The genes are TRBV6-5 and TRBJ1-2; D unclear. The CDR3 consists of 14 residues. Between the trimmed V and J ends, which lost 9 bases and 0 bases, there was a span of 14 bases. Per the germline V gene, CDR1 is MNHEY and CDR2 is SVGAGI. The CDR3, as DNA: TGTGCCAGTTTCCGGCCGACAACTAACTATGGCTACACCTTC. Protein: CASFRPTTNYGYTF.